This TCR beta chain was identified during a study of prognosis after radiotherapy for stage I lung cancer. The authors amplified TCR beta CDR3 from genomic DNA using two-round multiplex PCR. The first round of PCR was done with primers that matched each TRBV and TRBJ gene. TCRdb reprocessed the multiplex PCR reads via MiXCR and lists one record per CDR3 protein. The sample consists of some 30,000 distinct CDR3 sequences, 40% to 60% of them appearing once. The table lists this clonotype with many counts. In germline, CDR1 is SEHNR, CDR2 FQNEAQ (reference sequence). V lost 1 base and J lost 1, with 7 bases in between. CDR3 length: 15 amino acids.

V usage is TRBV7-9 and J usage is TRBJ1-4; no reliable D call. This receptor was identified in a donor over 45 with non-small cell lung cancer. The sample was PBMCs, taken before or after stereotactic body radiation therapy (not recorded which). The CDR3 sequence: CASSLGLLTNEKLFF. CDR3 DNA sequence: TGTGCCAGCAGCTTAGGATTACTAACTAATGAAAAACTGTTTTTT. Looking up the rest from reference TRBV7-9 and TRBJ1-4 gives the full variable domain: DTGVSQNPRHKITKRGQNVTFRCDPISEHNRLYWYRQTLGQGPEFLTYFQNEAQLEKSRLLSDRFSAERPKGSFSTLEIQRTEQGDSAMYLCASSLGLLTNEKLFFGSGTQLSVL.